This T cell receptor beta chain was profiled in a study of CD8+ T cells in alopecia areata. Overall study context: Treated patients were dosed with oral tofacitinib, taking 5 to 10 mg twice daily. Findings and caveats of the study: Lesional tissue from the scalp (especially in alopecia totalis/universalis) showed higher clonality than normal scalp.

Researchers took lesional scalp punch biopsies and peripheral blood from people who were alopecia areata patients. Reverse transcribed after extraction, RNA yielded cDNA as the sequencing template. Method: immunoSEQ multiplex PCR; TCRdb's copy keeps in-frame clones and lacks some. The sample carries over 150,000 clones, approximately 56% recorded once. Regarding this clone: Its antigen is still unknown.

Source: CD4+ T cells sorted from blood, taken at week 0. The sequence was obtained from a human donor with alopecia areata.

The chain's CDR3 is CAWSTPGGFYGYTF. For the CDR3, the DNA is TGTGCCTGGAGTACCCCGGGTGGCTTCTATGGCTACACCTTC. The chain carries TRBV30 and TRBJ1-2; no firm D call. Trimming shortened V by 2 bases and J by 4 bases, and 14 bases separated the two germline ends. The germline gives CDR1 GTSNPN, CDR2 SVGIG (reference sequence). CDR3 size: 14 residues.